The clone carrying this TCR beta chain was seen a few times. Some clones are missing from TCRdb's copy, which holds only in-frame ones; the method was immunoSEQ multiplex PCR. The sample carries some 60,000 clones, around 90% recorded once. This sample is part of a study of OX40 agonist ivuxolimab in advanced cancers. Study context: Melanoma, hepatocellular carcinoma, head and neck or renal cell cancer occurred in dose-escalation patients. It was permissible to have had prior anti-PD-1, anti-PD-L1 or anti-CTLA-4 therapy, and approximately 41% had some.

There are 12 residues in the CDR3. Germline V gene sequence: CDR1 ENHRY, CDR2 SYGVKD. Trimming took 10 bases from V and 6 from J; bases not matched to a gene: 7. Systemic immunosuppression or autoimmune disease history was grounds to exclude patients. Sequencing was performed on CD4+ or CD8+ T cells sorted from blood, taken in a trial of the OX40 agonist ivuxolimab. The sequence was obtained from an adult with an advanced solid tumor such as melanoma, head and neck, liver or kidney cancer. This chain connects TRBV10-3 to TRBJ2-7; 9 bases align to TRBD1. In nucleotides, the CDR3 is TGTGCCACCGGGACAGGGAGGGCCGAGCAGTACTTC. This encodes CATGTGRAEQYF.